This T cell receptor beta chain is drawn from a study of blood T cell repertoires in COVID-19. Turning to the study itself: COVID-19 samples collected from the United States, Italy and Spain covered acute and convalescent phases. In each case, the material was cDNA or gDNA derived from T cells, B-cell-depleted T cells, or PBMCs.

The authors' processing: Amplified reference gene primers provided the basis for estimating nucleated cell counts. The data were produced by immunoSEQ multiplex PCR, yet TCRdb's version contains in-frame clones alone and is incomplete. V and J calls and clone size are given by that table; D and trimming were obtained from the DNA. The table has more than 85,000 clones, roughly 80% seen once. V dropped 5 bases and J dropped 7; count of bases not matched to a gene: 5. The CDR3 is 13 residues long. This sequence originates from a woman of 80 years or more with acute or convalescent COVID-19. V usage is TRBV12-3 or TRBV12-4 and J usage is TRBJ1-5; 7 nucleotides match TRBD1. The material sequenced was peripheral blood. The CDR3 DNA is TGTGCCAGCAGTCGACAGGGAACACAGCCCCAGCATTTT. Residues: CASSRQGTQPQHF.